This passage covers 28 T cell receptor beta chains from one sample sequenced in a study of blood T cell repertoires in COVID-19 (dated by TCRdb to 2019 to 2021). Receptors were amplified or captured by the immunoSEQ multiplex PCR assay. TCRdb's version of the immuneACCESS table is confined to in-frame rearrangements and falls short of the full clone set. An unresolved V gene accounts for under half of the shortfall where checked; the remainder is of unknown origin. This sample is represented by more than 70,000 clones; 90% of them were singletons. 0.65% to 0.9% of the sample comes from the top ten. Sequences were obtained from peripheral blood. The receptors originated from a woman of 80 years or more with acute or convalescent COVID-19.

The V and J genes are TRBV4-3 and TRBJ1-5, with TRBD1 matching 8 bases. In germline, CDR1 is LGHNA, CDR2 YSLEER. V lost 1 base to trimming and J lost 6 bases; unmatched junction nucleotides: 5. CDR3 length: 15 residues. CDR3 loop: CASSQGTGFSQPQHF. In nucleotides, the CDR3 is TGCGCCAGCAGCCAAGGGACAGGGTTCAGTCAGCCCCAGCATTTT.

Concerning this clone itself: Relative to the germline gene, one junction end is altered; a read error may explain this. The gene calls are TRBV5-8 and TRBJ2-7, with D perhaps matching TRBD2 (6 bases). The CDR3 sequence is 13 residues long. Looked up from germline, CDR1 is SGHTS and CDR2 is YDEGEE. The CDR3 region has the DNA TGTGCCAGCAGCTTGATCGGAACACGGGAGTCGGACTTC. Amino acid sequence: CASSLIGTRESDF.

In its sample, this clone was seen once. The chain employs TRBV19 and TRBJ1-5, with D possibly being TRBD1 (5 bases). The CDR3 extends over 18 amino acids. Trimming shortened V by 1 base and J by 0 bases, and 16 bases separated the two germline ends. Germline V gene lookup returns CDR1 LNHDA and CDR2 SQIVND (reference sequence). The CDR3 DNA is TGTGCCAGTAGTATAGCCTCTATTCTCCAGGGTAGCAATCAGCCCCAGCATTTT. Translated: CASSIASILQGSNQPQHF.

This chain connects TRBV4-1 to TRBJ2-1; D unresolved. Germline V gene lookup returns CDR1 MGHRA and CDR2 YSYEKL. The CDR3 length is 17 residues. Trimming took off 1 base at V and 1 base at J, with 14 bases between the two ends. In nucleotides, the CDR3 is TGCGCCAGCAGCCAAGCGTCGTTAGGCGGATCCTACAATGAGCAGTTCTTC. Translating it yields CASSQASLGGSYNEQFF.

The V call is TRBV6-2 or TRBV6-3, the J call TRBJ1-6, with TRBD1 matching 10 bases. The germline CDR1 and CDR2 sequences are MNHEY and SVGEGT. J was trimmed by 7 bases and V by 5 bases; bases with no gene match: 5. This CDR3 contains 15 residues. CDR3 residues: CASSQDRGWNSPLHF. In DNA form, the CDR3 reads TGTGCCAGCAGTCAGGACAGGGGGTGGAATTCACCCCTCCACTTT.

This chain connects TRBV5-1 to TRBJ2-1, with 7 bases that match TRBD2. V gave up 3 bases and J gave up 5 bases; unmatched junction bases: 8. The CDR3 is made up of 15 amino acids. The V gene's germline CDR1 is SGHRS and CDR2 YFSETQ. The CDR3 protein is CASSSIAGNNNEQFF. DNA of the CDR3: TGCGCCAGCAGCTCGATAGCGGGTAACAACAATGAGCAGTTCTTC.

The chain couples TRBV2 to TRBJ2-7; 8 bases agree with TRBD2. Germline V gene data show CDR1 as SNHLY and CDR2 as FYNNEI. The CDR3 length is 16 residues. J gave up 1 base and V 6 bases, and 11 bases lay outside the gene matches. In DNA, the CDR3 is TGTGCCAGCAGGAGAACACGTACTAGCGGTTCCTACGAGCAGTACTTC. Translation gives CASRRTRTSGSYEQYF.

Note on this clone: One junction end disagrees with the germline gene, perhaps due to a read error. V gene TRBV7-7 combines with J gene TRBJ2-1; 7 nucleotides match TRBD2. The CDR3 is made up of 13 amino acids. Germline CDR1 and CDR2: SSHAT and FNYEAQ (reference sequence). Here the CDR3 DNA reads TGTGCTAGCAGCTTAGAGCGGGACGATGAGCAGTTCTTC. This codes for CASSLERDDEQFF.

This chain joins TRBV7-2 and TRBJ1-5; TRBD1 aligns across 8 bases. After removal of 1 base from V and 9 bases from J, the junction contained 11 bases not matched to a gene. This CDR3 comprises 16 residues. Germline CDR1 SGHTA, CDR2 FQGNSA. CDR3 sequence: CASSLVETGVPGPQHF. The CDR3 nucleotides read TGTGCCAGCAGCTTAGTGGAGACAGGGGTCCCGGGGCCCCAGCATTTT.

CDR3 in DNA: TGTGCCAGCAGCTTATCTAAACTAGCGGGGGTCGGGGCAGATACGCAGTATTTT. Amino acids: CASSLSKLAGVGADTQYF. V is TRBV13 and J is TRBJ2-3, with 11 positions matching TRBD2. Germline V gene data show CDR1 as PRHDT and CDR2 as FYEKMQ (reference sequence). This CDR3 has 18 residues. The junction had 11 bases not matched to a gene; V was cut back by 2 bases and J by 4 bases.

The V gene is TRBV6-5, the J gene TRBJ1-1; the D gene is possibly TRBD1 (6 bases). Per the germline V gene, CDR1 is MNHEY and CDR2 is SVGAGI. The CDR3 is made up of 14 amino acids. V was cut by 2 bases and J by 8 bases, with 15 bases left in between. The CDR3 coding sequence is TGTGCCAGCAGTTACGCCCCTTGGGGGCGCGAAGCTTTCTTT. It specifies CASSYAPWGREAFF.

V and J are TRBV12-5 and TRBJ2-7; the match to TRBD1 covers 9 bases. CDR3 size: 14 residues. V shed 1 base, J shed 7 bases, and the junction held 5 bases outside the gene matches. Germline CDR1 is LGHNT and CDR2 is FRNRAP. This CDR3 reads CASGLGDRAGEQYF. DNA for the CDR3: TGTGCTAGTGGTTTGGGGGACAGGGCTGGAGAGCAGTACTTC.

The chain links TRBV9 to TRBJ1-4, with 11 bases fitting TRBD1. Germline assignment: CDR1 SGDLS and CDR2 YYNGEE. The CDR3 runs to 16 residues. After removal of 0 bases from V and 8 bases from J, the junction contained 6 bases not matched to a gene. In DNA form, the CDR3 reads TGTGCCAGCAGCGTAGGGACAGGGGGCGGAACGGAAAAACTGTTTTTT. Protein: CASSVGTGGGTEKLFF.

The chain carries TRBV27 and TRBJ1-2; 7 positions agree with TRBD1. The junction had 5 bases not matched to a gene; V was cut back by 5 bases and J by 2 bases. In germline, CDR1 is MNHEY, CDR2 SMNVEV (reference sequence). This CDR3 is 14 amino acids long. In nucleotides, the CDR3 is TGTGCCAGCAGTCTCAGGGGGACAAACTATGGCTACACCTTC. It codes for CASSLRGTNYGYTF.

The CDR3 region is CASSSQMGLLLSYEQYF. The CDR3 DNA reads TGTGCCAGTAGTTCCCAAATGGGACTCCTGCTCTCCTACGAGCAGTACTTC. The J gene is TRBJ2-7, the V gene TRBV19; possible D gene TRBD2, 6 bases. Germline values: CDR1 LNHDA, CDR2 SQIVND (reference sequence). CDR3 size: 17 residues. V was cut by 5 bases and J by 0 bases, with 20 bases left in between.

The chain has TRBV27 and TRBJ2-7, with 9 bases lining up with TRBD2. V dropped 6 bases and J dropped 2; count of bases not matched to a gene: 17. There are 18 residues in the CDR3. Looked up from germline, CDR1 is MNHEY and CDR2 is SMNVEV (reference sequence). DNA for the CDR3: TGTGCCAGCAGCCCGGACAGGAGAAATAGCGGGAGTGCCTACGAGCAGTACTTC. Amino acids: CASSPDRRNSGSAYEQYF.

Here the CDR3 reads CASRIPGSWTGELFF. The CDR3 DNA reads as TGTGCCAGCAGGATTCCGGGGAGTTGGACCGGGGAGCTGTTTTTT. The chain has TRBV5-5 and TRBJ2-2, with D tentatively TRBD2 (5 bases). The CDR3 covers 15 residues. The germline gives CDR1 SGHKS, CDR2 YYEKEE (reference sequence). V was pared by 5 bases and J by 5 bases, with 16 bases between.

The chain joins TRBV5-1 to TRBJ2-1; D possibly corresponds to TRBD1 (5 bases). V lost 7 bases and J 8 bases, leaving 19 bases between the germline ends. Germline V gene lookup returns CDR1 SGHRS and CDR2 YFSETQ. The length of the CDR3 is 14 residues. CDR3 DNA sequence: TGCGCCAGCCACCCCCAGACAGTGCCGGATGAGCAGTTCTTC. Its protein is CASHPQTVPDEQFF.

This clone showed up just a few times. The V gene is TRBV3-1 (or the pseudogene TRBV3-2), the J gene TRBJ2-3, with D possibly matching TRBD2 (5 bases). V was shortened by 1 base and J by 4 bases, with 12 bases between the two germline ends. The V gene's germline CDR1 is LGHDT and CDR2 YNNKEL (reference sequence). The CDR3 covers 15 residues. CDR3 sequence reads: CASSQASGSPDTQYF. CDR3 bases: TGTGCCAGCAGCCAAGCTTCGGGGAGCCCAGATACGCAGTATTTT.

The chain has TRBV7-8 and TRBJ2-1; 11 positions match TRBD2. This CDR3 contains 15 residues. With V trimmed by 7 bases and J by 7 bases, 9 bases remained unmatched. Germline V lookup: CDR1 SGHVS, CDR2 FQNEAQ. This chain's CDR3 is CASKIAGGPENEQFF. The CDR3 nucleotides read TGTGCCAGCAAAATAGCGGGAGGGCCTGAAAATGAGCAGTTCTTC.

The chain is built from TRBV7-2 and TRBJ1-1, with a possible D match to TRBD1 (5 bases). CDR1 and CDR2 from the germline V gene are SGHTA and FQGNSA. This CDR3 is 15 amino acids long. V was clipped by 2 bases and J by 0 bases, with 10 bases between them. CDR3: CASSLSGGMNTEAFF. In DNA, the CDR3 is TGTGCCAGCAGCTTATCGGGGGGGATGAACACTGAAGCTTTCTTT.

This rearrangement joins TRBV27 to TRBJ1-6, with 8 bases lining up with TRBD1. The germline V gene has CDR1 MNHEY and CDR2 SMNVEV (reference sequence). The length of the CDR3 is 15 residues. The V gene end was trimmed by 1 base and the J gene end by 7 bases; junction bases not matched to a gene: 3. CDR3 bases: TGTGCCAGCAGTTTATTCGGGGACAGGAATTCACCCCTCCACTTT. Its protein is CASSLFGDRNSPLHF.

CDR3 region: CATSERTGFTDTQYF. The CDR3 coding sequence is TGTGCCACCAGTGAAAGGACAGGGTTCACAGATACGCAGTATTTT. This chain uses TRBV24-1 with TRBJ2-3, with TRBD1 matching over 8 bases. CDR3 size: 15 residues. Germline V gene sequence: CDR1 KGHDR, CDR2 SFDVKD. V lost 4 bases and J lost 2; bases outside the gene matches: 4.

The V gene is TRBV5-1, the J gene TRBJ2-3; the D gene is possibly TRBD1 (6 bases). This CDR3 has 14 residues. In germline, CDR1 is SGHRS, CDR2 YFSETQ. V lost 6 bases and J lost 2, with 13 bases in between. In DNA form, the CDR3 reads TGCGCCAGCACGCACAGGGCCCACACAGATACGCAGTATTTT. Translation gives CASTHRAHTDTQYF.

This clone was seen only a few times. The chain carries TRBV6-2 or TRBV6-3 and TRBJ1-2; D gene ambiguous. The CDR3 loop spans 14 amino acids. Germline-derived CDR1 and CDR2 are MNHEY and SVGEGT. V shed 2 bases and J shed 8 bases, with 15 bases lying between them. In DNA, the CDR3 is TGTGCCAGCAGTTACGACATGAGCATATCGGGCTACACCTTC. As protein: CASSYDMSISGYTF.

This clone was found once. The V and J genes are TRBV6-2 or TRBV6-3 and TRBJ1-6; the D gene is possibly TRBD1 (6 bases). V was pared by 6 bases and J by 4 bases, with 13 bases between. The germline CDR1 and CDR2 sequences are MNHEY and SVGEGT. This CDR3 contains 15 residues. The CDR3 protein is CASSTGQRYNSPLHF. The CDR3 DNA reads TGTGCCAGCAGCACTGGACAGAGGTATAATTCACCCCTCCACTTT.

V is TRBV6-5 and J is TRBJ1-4; D is undetermined. Germline CDR1 is MNHEY and CDR2 is SVGAGI. The CDR3 runs to 14 residues. V was pared by 6 bases and J by 7 bases, with 15 bases between. The CDR3 DNA is TGTGCCAGCAGGCTTTCGAGGGTCGCTGAAAAACTGTTTTTT. This translates into CASRLSRVAEKLFF.

This sequence joins TRBV7-2 and TRBJ2-3; D possibly corresponds to TRBD2 (6 bases). V lost 1 base and J 0 bases, leaving 14 bases between the germline ends. The CDR3 has 17 residues. The germline V gene has CDR1 SGHTA and CDR2 FQGNSA. The CDR3 coding sequence is TGTGCCAGCAGCTTAGGGTTTGGAGGGGTTAGCACAGATACGCAGTATTTT. Its protein is CASSLGFGGVSTDTQYF.